The rows below give T cell receptor beta chains drawn from one sample of a study of memory CD4+ T cells and cytomegalovirus serostatus. Libraries were prepared by immunoSEQ multiplex PCR; TCRdb keeps only in-frame clonotypes and omits some of them. The sample carries roughly 50,000 clones, around 80% recorded once. Sequenced material: memory CD4+ T cells from blood. These receptors all come from an adult in good health and CMV-seronegative. Each CDR3 is given with its conserved first and last residue. D genes are given only for firm matches. Only part of the rows carry a size: once, few, many, or a class if the clone is expanded.

D | size | J | length | V | DNA | CDR3
NA | NA | TRBJ2-7 | 14 | TRBV7-2 | TGTGCCAGCAGCTTAGACGGGACCGCCTACGAGCAGTACTTC | CASSLDGTAYEQYF
TRBD2 | NA | TRBJ2-3 | 18 | TRBV7-6 | TGTGCCAGCAGCTTAGTACCGGGACTAGCGGAGGCCACAGATACGCAGTATTTT | CASSLVPGLAEATDTQYF
NA | NA | TRBJ2-5 | 15 | TRBV15 | TGTGCCACCAGCAGAGGAGGGGCCGTCCAAGAGACCCAGTACTTC | CATSRGGAVQETQYF
TRBD1 | few | TRBJ1-2 | 15 | TRBV10-3 | TGTGCCATCAGAGACCGGGACAGGGGTGACTATGGCTACACCTTC | CAIRDRDRGDYGYTF
TRBD2 | NA | TRBJ2-3 | 14 | TRBV15 | TGTGCCACTGCTGCGGGGGGGCGTGCAGATACGCAGTATTTT | CATAAGGRADTQYF
NA | NA | TRBJ2-1 | 13 | TRBV5-1 | TGCGCCAGCAGCTTGCGGGGGGCCAATGAGCAGTTCTTC | CASSLRGANEQFF
TRBD1 | NA | TRBJ1-2 | 15 | TRBV6-6 | TGTGCCAGCAGTAAGACCGACAGGGCCACCAATGGCTACACCTTC | CASSKTDRATNGYTF
NA | once | TRBJ2-2 | 14 | TRBV5-4 | TGTGCCAGCAGCTTGGGGGGCCGGACCGGGGAGCTGTTTTTT | CASSLGGRTGELFF
NA | NA | TRBJ1-1 | 15 | TRBV5-1 | TGCGCCAGCAGCCTCCCGGGACCTCGGAACACTGAAGCTTTCTTT | CASSLPGPRNTEAFF
NA | NA | TRBJ1-1 | 13 | TRBV28 | TGTGCCAGCAGTAGGGAGATTAACACTGAAGCTTTCTTT | CASSREINTEAFF
NA | NA | TRBJ2-7 | 15 | TRBV7-8 | TGTGCCAGCAGCCTCGGGGCCTCCGGCTCCTACGAGCAGTACTTC | CASSLGASGSYEQYF
TRBD1 | NA | TRBJ1-2 | 15 | TRBV30 | TGTGCCTGGAGTGTTCGGGGACAGGGTATTTATGGCTACACCTTC | CAWSVRGQGIYGYTF
NA | medium-sized | TRBJ1-2 | 15 | TRBV5-4 | TGTGCCAGCAGCTCGCCGGGACGGACCTTCCGTGGCTACACCTTC | CASSSPGRTFRGYTF
NA | NA | TRBJ1-1 | 15 | TRBV10-3 | TGTGCCATCAGTGAGTCGGGGCGGGCGAACACTGAAGCTTTCTTT | CAISESGRANTEAFF
NA | NA | TRBJ1-3 | 17 | TRBV5-6 | TGTGCCAGCAGCTTGCGTGGAACAGGGATGGCTGGAAACACCATATATTTT | CASSLRGTGMAGNTIYF
NA | NA | TRBJ1-4 | 13 | TRBV5-1 | TGCGCCAGCAGTTCCCAGATGAATGAAAAACTGTTTTTT | CASSSQMNEKLFF
NA | NA | TRBJ2-2 | 16 | TRBV18 | TGTGCCAGCTCACCTCCGCAGGGTCCGAACACCGGGGAGCTGTTTTTT | CASSPPQGPNTGELFF
NA | once | TRBJ2-7 | 16 | TRBV6-6 | TGTGCCAGCAGTTACCCTCAGGGGGGGTCCTCCTACGAGCAGTACTTC | CASSYPQGGSSYEQYF
NA | once | TRBJ1-3 | 13 | TRBV25-1 | TGTGCCAGCAGTGCGGTCTCTGGAAACACCATATATTTT | CASSAVSGNTIYF
TRBD1 | NA | TRBJ1-1 | 14 | TRBV5-1 | TGCGCCAGCAGCTTTAAGGGGGCGAGGACTGAAGCTTTCTTT | CASSFKGARTEAFF
NA | NA | TRBJ2-7 | 15 | TRBV9 | TGTGCCAGCAGCGTAGATGGGGCGACCTCCTACGAGCAGTACTTC | CASSVDGATSYEQYF
NA | NA | TRBJ2-7 | 13 | TRBV29-1 | TGCAGCGTTGCGGCGGGGAGAAACTACGAGCAGTACTTC | CSVAAGRNYEQYF
NA | NA | TRBJ1-5 | 15 | TRBV19 | TGTGCCAGTAGTCCCCAGGTGAGGGGAAATCAGCCCCAGCATTTT | CASSPQVRGNQPQHF
NA | NA | TRBJ1-1 | 14 | TRBV6-9 | TGTGCCAGCAACGGACAGTTCGGAATTACTGAAGCTTTCTTT | CASNGQFGITEAFF
TRBD1 | NA | TRBJ1-5 | 15 | TRBV30 | TGTGCCTGGAGTGAGGGACAGCTTAGCAATCAGCCCCAGCATTTT | CAWSEGQLSNQPQHF
TRBD2 | NA | TRBJ2-7 | 16 | TRBV4-2 | TGTGCCAGCAGCCAAGATACGACGGGAGGGAGCTACGAGCAGTACTTC | CASSQDTTGGSYEQYF
TRBD1 | NA | TRBJ1-1 | 14 | TRBV5-1 | TGCGCCAGCAGCTGGGGACAGGGGGACACTGAAGCTTTCTTT | CASSWGQGDTEAFF
NA | medium-sized | TRBJ2-1 | 16 | TRBV28 | TGTGCCAGCAGTTCCTCGGTGGGGAGGCGGGGTAATGAGCAGTTCTTC | CASSSSVGRRGNEQFF
TRBD1 | NA | TRBJ1-2 | 13 | TRBV7-8 | TGTGCCAGCAGCCCTCTGGACAGGGTGAGCGGCACCTTC | CASSPLDRVSGTF
NA | NA | TRBJ2-1 | 15 | TRBV21-1 | TGTGCCAGCAGCCCTCCGGGACAGGGTGACAATGAGCAGTTCTTC | CASSPPGQGDNEQFF
NA | NA | TRBJ1-2 | 18 | TRBV18 | TGTGCCAGCTCACCACGGTCAGGGGCTCGGGCCTCTAACTATGGCTACACCTTC | CASSPRSGARASNYGYTF
NA | NA | TRBJ2-3 | 12 | TRBV10-3 | TGTGCCATCAGTGAGAGTGGAGATACGCAGTATTTT | CAISESGDTQYF
NA | NA | TRBJ2-2 | 13 | TRBV28 | TGTGCCAGCAGTTTATCGCGCCCCGGGGAGCTGTTTTTT | CASSLSRPGELFF
NA | NA | TRBJ2-1 | 12 | TRBV6-1 | TGTGCCAGCGCCCTTCTAAACAATGAGCAGTTCTTC | CASALLNNEQFF
NA | NA | TRBJ2-1 | 16 | TRBV4-1 | TGCGCCAGCAGCCAAGGACAATCCACCGGCGGCAATGAGCAGTTCTTC | CASSQGQSTGGNEQFF
TRBD1 | NA | TRBJ1-5 | 15 | TRBV6-5 | TGTGCCAGCAGTCCCCCAGGGGCAGGGGGTCAGCCCCAGCATTTT | CASSPPGAGGQPQHF
TRBD2 | NA | TRBJ2-1 | 13 | TRBV29-1 | TGCAGCGTTGGAGCGGGAACCTACAATGAGCAGTTCTTC | CSVGAGTYNEQFF
NA | few | TRBJ1-2 | 16 | TRBV5-1 | TGCGCCAGCAGCCGGTCGCCAGGGGAAGCTAACTATGGCTACACCTTC | CASSRSPGEANYGYTF
NA | NA | TRBJ2-1 | 11 | TRBV2 | TGTGCCAGCAGTGGCTACAATGAGCAGTTCTTC | CASSGYNEQFF
NA | NA | TRBJ1-1 | 12 | TRBV6-1 | TGTGCCAGCCGGAAGGGGTTCACTGAAGCTTTCTTT | CASRKGFTEAFF
TRBD1 | NA | TRBJ1-2 | 15 | TRBV6-5 | TGTGCCAGCCGACTACAGGGGCTTGATAACTATGGCTACACCTTC | CASRLQGLDNYGYTF
NA | NA | TRBJ2-1 | 11 | TRBV2 | TGTGCCAGCAAGGGGAACAATGAGCAGTTCTTC | CASKGNNEQFF
TRBD1 | NA | TRBJ1-5 | 14 | TRBV19 | TGTGCCAGTACCGGGACAGGGGGCGTTCAGCCCCAGCATTTT | CASTGTGGVQPQHF
NA | NA | TRBJ1-1 | 14 | TRBV7-2 | TGTGCCAGCAGCTATCAGGGTATGAACACTGAAGCTTTCTTT | CASSYQGMNTEAFF
NA | NA | TRBJ1-3 | 14 | TRBV25-1 | TGTGCCAGCAGTGAACAGCTGATTGGAAACACCATATATTTT | CASSEQLIGNTIYF
NA | NA | TRBJ1-1 | 14 | TRBV27 | TGTGCCAGCAGTCTTACTGTTATGAACACTGAAGCTTTCTTT | CASSLTVMNTEAFF
TRBD1 | NA | TRBJ1-1 | 13 | TRBV19 | TGTGCCAGTACTACACAGGGGCGAGGTGAAGCTTTCTTT | CASTTQGRGEAFF
NA | NA | TRBJ1-1 | 18 | TRBV5-1 | TGCGCCAGCAGCTTGGCCTGGGGGGCGGGAAGAAGGAACACTGAAGCTTTCTTT | CASSLAWGAGRRNTEAFF
NA | NA | TRBJ1-1 | 13 | TRBV11-2 | TGTGCCAGCAGCTTAGATCAGGGACTCGGAGCTTTCTTT | CASSLDQGLGAFF
TRBD2 | NA | TRBJ2-2 | 15 | TRBV7-9 | TGTGCCAGCAGCTCAAGCGGGGGGGCGGCCGGGGAGCTGTTTTTT | CASSSSGGAAGELFF
NA | NA | TRBJ2-2 | 13 | TRBV11-2 | TGTGCCAGCAGCTTGGGCCTTTATGGGGAACTGTTTTTT | CASSLGLYGELFF